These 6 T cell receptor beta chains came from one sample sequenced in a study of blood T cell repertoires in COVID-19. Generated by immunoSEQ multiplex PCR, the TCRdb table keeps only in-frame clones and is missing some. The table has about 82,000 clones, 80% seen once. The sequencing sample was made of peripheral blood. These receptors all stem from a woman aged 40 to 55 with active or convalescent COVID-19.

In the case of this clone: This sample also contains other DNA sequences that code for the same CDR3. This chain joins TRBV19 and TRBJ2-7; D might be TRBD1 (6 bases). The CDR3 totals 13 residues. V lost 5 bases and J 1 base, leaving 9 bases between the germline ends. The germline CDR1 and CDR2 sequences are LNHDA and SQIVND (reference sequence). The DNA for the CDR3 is TGTGCCAGTAGTTTGGACAGTTCCTACGAGCAGTACTTC. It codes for CASSLDSSYEQYF.

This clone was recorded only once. CDR3 in DNA: TGTGCCAGCAGTGACTCGCGGGGGAGCACAGATACGCAGTATTTT. It is translated as CASSDSRGSTDTQYF. The genes are TRBV6-4 and TRBJ2-3, with TRBD2 identical over 7 bases. After removal of 0 bases from V and 0 bases from J, the junction contained 0 bases not matched to a gene. The CDR3 covers 15 residues. CDR1 and CDR2 (germline): MRHNA, SNTAGT.

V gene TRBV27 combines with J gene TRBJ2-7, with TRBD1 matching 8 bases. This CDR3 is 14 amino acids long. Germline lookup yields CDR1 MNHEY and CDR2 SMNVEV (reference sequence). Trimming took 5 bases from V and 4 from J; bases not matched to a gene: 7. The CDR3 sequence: CASSRGTGEYEQYF. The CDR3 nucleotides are TGTGCCAGCAGTCGAGGGACAGGAGAATACGAGCAGTACTTC.

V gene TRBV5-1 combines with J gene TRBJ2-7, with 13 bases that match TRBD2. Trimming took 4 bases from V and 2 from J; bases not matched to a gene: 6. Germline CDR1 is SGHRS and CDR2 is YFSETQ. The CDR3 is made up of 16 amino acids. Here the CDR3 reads CASSRTGTSGTYEQYF. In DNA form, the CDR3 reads TGCGCCAGCAGCCGAACTGGGACTAGCGGGACCTACGAGCAGTACTTC.

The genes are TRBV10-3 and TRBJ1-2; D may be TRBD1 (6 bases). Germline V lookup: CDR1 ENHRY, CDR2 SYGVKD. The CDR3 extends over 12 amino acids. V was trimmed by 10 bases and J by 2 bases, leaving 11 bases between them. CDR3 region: CATRQVNYGYTF. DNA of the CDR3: TGTGCCACCCGACAGGTCAACTATGGCTACACCTTC.

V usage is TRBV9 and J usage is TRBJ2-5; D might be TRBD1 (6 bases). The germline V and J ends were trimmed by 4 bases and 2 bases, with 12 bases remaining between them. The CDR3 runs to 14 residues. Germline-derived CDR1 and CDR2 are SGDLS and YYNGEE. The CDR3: CASSSGTIQETQYF. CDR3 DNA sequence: TGTGCCAGCAGCTCCGGGACAATACAAGAGACCCAGTACTTC.